This record covers a single T cell receptor (beta chain). The antigen is undetermined. Profiles of TCR beta VDJ and CDR3 were generated from a genomic DNA template. TCRdb ran MiXCR on the reads and lists one entry per CDR3 protein. The repertoire holds 250,000 to 300,000 distinct CDR3 sequences, with approximately 57% as singletons. These data belong to a study of CD8+CD57+ T cells in acquired aplastic anemia. Overall study results and limits: Patients versus controls showed no significant CD8+ Simpson's diversity difference.

Selection for sequencing was limited to patients who had shown CD8+CD57+ cell expansion by flow cytometry. CDR3 size: 17 residues. Per the germline V gene, CDR1 is SGHVS and CDR2 is FQNEAQ. With V trimmed by 4 bases and J by 3 bases, 6 bases remained unmatched. This TCR was recovered from a human donor with aplastic anemia. J is TRBJ2-5 and V is TRBV7-8; TRBD2 matches at 15 bases. Sequencing was done on a sample of sorted CD4+, CD8+, or CD8+CD57+ T cells (not recorded which) from PBMCs. The CDR3 sequence is CASSSWTSGGAEETQYF. CDR3 bases: TGTGCCAGCAGCTCCTGGACTAGCGGGGGGGCCGAAGAGACCCAGTACTTC.